This T cell receptor beta chain was sequenced for a study of cytomegalovirus exposure and HLA in healthy donors. Study summary: The roughly 120 validation repertoires used the same platform as the approximately 670 first-cohort repertoires (as reported by a later analysis).

Germline CDR1 and CDR2: SGHDT and YYEEEE. This CDR3 is 16 amino acids long. Losses at the gene ends were 1 base for V and 4 bases for J; bases not matched to a gene: 7. Separate from the approximately 730-subject first cohort, the 120-subject validation cohort was the one that the donors belonged to. Study-wide findings and caveats: According to the study, approximately 150 TCR beta chains were cytomegalovirus-associated.

TCRdb's table, derived via immunoSEQ multiplex PCR, lists solely in-frame clones and lacks some. Of more than 140,000 clones listed, approximately 91% are singletons. On this clone itself: Antigen unknown.

This chain connects TRBV5-6 to TRBJ2-5; 10 nucleotides align to TRBD1. Specimen: PBMCs. The receptor was derived from a woman aged 18-30 years in good health and CMV-seropositive. The CDR3 sequence is CASSLRQGALAETQYF. In DNA, the CDR3 is TGTGCCAGCAGCTTGCGACAGGGGGCGTTGGCAGAGACCCAGTACTTC.